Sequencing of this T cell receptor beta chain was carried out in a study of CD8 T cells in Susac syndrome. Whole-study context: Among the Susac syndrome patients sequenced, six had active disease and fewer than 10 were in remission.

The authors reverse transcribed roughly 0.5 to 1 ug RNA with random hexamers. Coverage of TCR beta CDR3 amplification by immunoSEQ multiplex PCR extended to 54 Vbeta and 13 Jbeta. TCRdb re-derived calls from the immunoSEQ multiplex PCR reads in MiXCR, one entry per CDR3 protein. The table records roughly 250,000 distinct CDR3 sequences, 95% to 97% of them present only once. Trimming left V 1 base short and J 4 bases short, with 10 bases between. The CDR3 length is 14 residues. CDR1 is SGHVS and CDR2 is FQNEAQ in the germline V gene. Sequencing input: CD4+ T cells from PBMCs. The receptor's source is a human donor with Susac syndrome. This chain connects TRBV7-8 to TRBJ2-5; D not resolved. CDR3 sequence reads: CASSLGTMGETQYF. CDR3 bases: TGTGCCAGCAGCTTAGGGACCATGGGAGAGACCCAGTACTTC.